Below, 8 T cell receptor beta chains from the same sample are listed, as sequenced in a study of PD-1 blockade in classical Hodgkin lymphoma. Following autologous stem cell transplantation, relapse occurred in every patient, and exposure to brentuximab vedotin varied. Clones were sequenced by immunoSEQ multiplex PCR, and TCRdb holds only the in-frame ones, with some missing. Found here are about 41,000 clones, approximately 80% of them singletons; the top ten hold about 22%. The sequencing here drew on peripheral blood mononuclear cells (PBMCs), taken at baseline. Receptor source: a human donor with classical Hodgkin lymphoma.

The CDR3 loop is CAWRGLAEEQYF. CDR3 nucleotide sequence: TGTGCCTGGAGGGGACTAGCGGAAGAGCAGTACTTC. This rearrangement joins TRBV30 to TRBJ2-7; 11 nucleotides agree with TRBD2. CDR1 and CDR2 from the germline V gene are GTSNPN and SVGIG (reference sequence). V was pared by 3 bases and J by 7 bases, with 2 bases of the junction left unmatched. This CDR3 has 12 amino acids.

The rearrangement joins TRBV5-1 to TRBJ2-3; D is perhaps TRBD2 (5 bases). This CDR3 region has 15 residues. CDR1 SGHRS and CDR2 YFSETQ come from the germline V gene. V was shortened by 0 bases and J by 2 bases, with 10 bases between the two germline ends. CDR3 in amino acids: CASSLGGKATDTQYF. The CDR3 bases are TGCGCCAGCAGCTTGGGAGGGAAGGCCACAGATACGCAGTATTTT.

The CDR3 coding sequence is TGTGCCAGCAGCGTAGCTAGCGACTACAATGAGCAGTTCTTC. Amino acids: CASSVASDYNEQFF. This chain links TRBV9 with TRBJ2-1; a possible D gene is TRBD2 (6 bases). The CDR3 is 14 amino acids. Trimming left V 0 bases short and J 3 bases short, with 7 bases between. CDR1 and CDR2 (germline): SGDLS, YYNGEE.

This clone showed up just once. The chain carries TRBV18 and TRBJ2-7; maybe TRBD1 (7 bases). This CDR3 is 14 amino acids long. CDR1 is KGHSH and CDR2 is LQKENI in the germline V gene. The ends were cut back, 3 bases at V and 3 bases at J, with 12 bases in the middle. The CDR3 here is CASSPNQGGYEQYF. CDR3 DNA: TGTGCCAGCTCACCGAATCAGGGGGGCTACGAGCAGTACTTC.

V usage is TRBV5-4 and J usage is TRBJ1-1; possibly TRBD1 for D (6 bases). Trimming shortened V by 3 bases and J by 0 bases, and 15 bases separated the two germline ends. Germline assignment: CDR1 SGHNT and CDR2 YYREEE (reference sequence). CDR3 size: 16 residues. The CDR3 spells CASSWGGGIMNTEAFF. CDR3 bases: TGTGCCAGCAGCTGGGGGGGCGGAATCATGAACACTGAAGCTTTCTTT.

J is TRBJ1-4 and V is TRBV6-1, with D tentatively TRBD1 (5 bases). The germline CDR1 and CDR2 sequences are MNHNS and SASEGT. With 10 bases removed from V and 8 bases from J, the gap between germline ends came to 20 bases. This CDR3 comprises 14 residues. Here the CDR3 DNA reads TGTGCCACCGAACGGGCCGGGACCCGGGAAAAACTGTTTTTT. Residues: CATERAGTREKLFF.

The chain is built from TRBV5-1 and TRBJ2-4; TRBD1 matches 9 bases. Germline CDR1 SGHRS, CDR2 YFSETQ. The ends lost 3 bases at V and 0 bases at J; junction bases unmatched: 19. The CDR3 spans 21 residues. DNA for the CDR3: TGCGCCAGCAGCTCGGGCACCGGGACAGGGTTATCCCCATTAGCCAAAAACATTCAGTACTTC. Its protein product is CASSSGTGTGLSPLAKNIQYF.

The rearrangement joins TRBV25-1 to TRBJ2-7, with TRBD2 as a possible D gene (6 bases). Trimming removed 3 bases at V and 7 bases at J, with 19 bases between. CDR3 length: 15 amino acids. Per the germline V gene, CDR1 is MGHDK and CDR2 is SYGVNS. The CDR3 DNA sequence: TGTGCCAGCAGTGAGCGCCGGGACTGGCCTCTGGAGCAGTACTTC. Encoded protein: CASSERRDWPLEQYF.